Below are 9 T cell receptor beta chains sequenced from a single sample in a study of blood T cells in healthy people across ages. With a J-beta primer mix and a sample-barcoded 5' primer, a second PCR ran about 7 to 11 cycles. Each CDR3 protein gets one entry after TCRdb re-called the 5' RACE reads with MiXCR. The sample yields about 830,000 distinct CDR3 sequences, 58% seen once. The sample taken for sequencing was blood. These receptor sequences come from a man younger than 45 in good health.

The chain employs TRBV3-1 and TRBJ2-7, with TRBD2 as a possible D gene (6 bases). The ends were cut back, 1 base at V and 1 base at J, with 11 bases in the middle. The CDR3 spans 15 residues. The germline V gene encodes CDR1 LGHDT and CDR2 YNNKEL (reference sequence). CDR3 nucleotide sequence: TGTGCCAGCAGCCAAGGCTGGGGGAGGTCCTACGAGCAGTACTTC. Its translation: CASSQGWGRSYEQYF.

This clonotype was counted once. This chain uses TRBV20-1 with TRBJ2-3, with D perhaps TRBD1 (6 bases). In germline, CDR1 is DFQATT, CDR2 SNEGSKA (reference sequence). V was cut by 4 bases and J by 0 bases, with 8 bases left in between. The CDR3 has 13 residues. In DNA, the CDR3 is TGCAGTGCTAAACAGGGAAGCACAGATACGCAGTATTTT. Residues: CSAKQGSTDTQYF.

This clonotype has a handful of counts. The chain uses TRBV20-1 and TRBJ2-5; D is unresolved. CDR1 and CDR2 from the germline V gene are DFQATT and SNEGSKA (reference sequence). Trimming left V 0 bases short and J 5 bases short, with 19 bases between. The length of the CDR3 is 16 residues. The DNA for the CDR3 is TGCAGTGCTAGAGATCTTGACGGTCAAAAATGGGAGACCCAGTACTTC. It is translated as CSARDLDGQKWETQYF.

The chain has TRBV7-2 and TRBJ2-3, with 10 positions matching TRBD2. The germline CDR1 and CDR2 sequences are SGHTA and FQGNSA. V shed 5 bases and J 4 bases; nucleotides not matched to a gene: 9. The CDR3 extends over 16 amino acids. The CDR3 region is CASSAYSGGRADTQYF. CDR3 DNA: TGTGCCAGCAGCGCCTATAGCGGGGGGCGCGCAGATACGCAGTATTTT.

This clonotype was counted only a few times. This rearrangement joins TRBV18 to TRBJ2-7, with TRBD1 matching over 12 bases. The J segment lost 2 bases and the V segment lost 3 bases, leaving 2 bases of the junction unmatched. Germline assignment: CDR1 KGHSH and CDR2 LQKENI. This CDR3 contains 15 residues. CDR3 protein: CASSPGTGGTYEQYF. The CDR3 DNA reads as TGTGCCAGCTCACCGGGGACAGGGGGCACCTACGAGCAGTACTTC. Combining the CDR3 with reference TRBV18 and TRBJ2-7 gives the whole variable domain NAGVMQNPRHLVRRRGQEARLRCSPMKGHSHVYWYRQLPEEGLKFMVYLQKENIIDESGMPKERFSAEFPKEGPSILRIQQVVRGDSAAYFCASSPGTGGTYEQYFGPGTRLTVT.

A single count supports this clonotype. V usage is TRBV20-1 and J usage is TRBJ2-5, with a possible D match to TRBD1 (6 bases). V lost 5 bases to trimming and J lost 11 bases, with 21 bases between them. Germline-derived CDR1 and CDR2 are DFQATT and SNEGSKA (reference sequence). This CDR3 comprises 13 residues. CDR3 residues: CSADVIQGNEQYF. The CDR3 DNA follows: TGCAGTGCTGACGTAATACAGGGTAATGAGCAGTACTTC.

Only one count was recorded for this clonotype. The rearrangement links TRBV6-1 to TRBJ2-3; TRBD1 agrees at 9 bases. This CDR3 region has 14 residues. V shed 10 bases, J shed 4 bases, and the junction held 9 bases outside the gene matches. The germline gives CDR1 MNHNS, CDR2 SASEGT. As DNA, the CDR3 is TGTGCCATTCGGGACAGGGAACGGGCAGATACGCAGTATTTT. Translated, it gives CAIRDRERADTQYF.

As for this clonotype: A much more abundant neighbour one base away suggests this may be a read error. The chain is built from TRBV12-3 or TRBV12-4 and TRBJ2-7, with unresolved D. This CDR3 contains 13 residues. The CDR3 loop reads CVSSLKRSYEQYF. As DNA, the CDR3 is TGTGTCAGCAGTTTAAAGCGCTCCTACGAGCAGTACTTC.

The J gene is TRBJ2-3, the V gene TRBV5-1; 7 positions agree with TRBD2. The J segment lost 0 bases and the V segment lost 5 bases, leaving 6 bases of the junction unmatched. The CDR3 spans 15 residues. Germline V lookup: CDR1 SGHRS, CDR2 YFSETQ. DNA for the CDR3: TGCGCCAGCAGTACACGGGGGGTTAGCACAGATACGCAGTATTTT. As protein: CASSTRGVSTDTQYF.